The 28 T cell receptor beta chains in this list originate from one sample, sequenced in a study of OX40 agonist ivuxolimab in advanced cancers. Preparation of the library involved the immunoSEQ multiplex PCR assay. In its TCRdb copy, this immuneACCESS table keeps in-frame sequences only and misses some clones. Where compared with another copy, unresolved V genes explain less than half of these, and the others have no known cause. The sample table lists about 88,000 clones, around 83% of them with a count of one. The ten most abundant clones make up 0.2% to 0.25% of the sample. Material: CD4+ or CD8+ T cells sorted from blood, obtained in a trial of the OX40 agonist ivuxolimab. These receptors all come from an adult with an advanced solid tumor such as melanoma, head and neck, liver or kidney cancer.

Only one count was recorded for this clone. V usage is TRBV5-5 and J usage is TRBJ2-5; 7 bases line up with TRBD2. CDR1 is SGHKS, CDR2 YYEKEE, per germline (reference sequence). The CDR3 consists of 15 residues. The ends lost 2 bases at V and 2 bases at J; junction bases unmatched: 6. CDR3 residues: CASSLGSGEQETQYF. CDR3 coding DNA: TGTGCCAGCAGCTTAGGCAGCGGGGAACAAGAGACCCAGTACTTC.

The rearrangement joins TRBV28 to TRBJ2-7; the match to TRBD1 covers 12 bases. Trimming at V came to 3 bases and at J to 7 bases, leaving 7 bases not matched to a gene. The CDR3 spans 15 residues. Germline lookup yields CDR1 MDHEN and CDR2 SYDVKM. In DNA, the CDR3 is TGTGCCAGCAGTTTGATCGGGACAGGGGGCATGGAGCAGTACTTC. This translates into CASSLIGTGGMEQYF.

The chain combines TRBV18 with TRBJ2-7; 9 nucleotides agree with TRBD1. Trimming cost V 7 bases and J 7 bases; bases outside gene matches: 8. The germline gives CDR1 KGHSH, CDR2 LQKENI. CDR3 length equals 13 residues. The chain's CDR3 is CASFRDRAGEQYF. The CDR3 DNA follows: TGTGCCAGCTTCCGGGACAGGGCAGGAGAGCAGTACTTC.

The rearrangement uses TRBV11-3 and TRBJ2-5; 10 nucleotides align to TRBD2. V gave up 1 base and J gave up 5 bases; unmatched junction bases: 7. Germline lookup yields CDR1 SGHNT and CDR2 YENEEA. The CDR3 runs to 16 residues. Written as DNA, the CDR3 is TGTGCCAGCAGCTTAGGAGATCTAGCGGGAGAGGAGACCCAGTACTTC. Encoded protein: CASSLGDLAGEETQYF.

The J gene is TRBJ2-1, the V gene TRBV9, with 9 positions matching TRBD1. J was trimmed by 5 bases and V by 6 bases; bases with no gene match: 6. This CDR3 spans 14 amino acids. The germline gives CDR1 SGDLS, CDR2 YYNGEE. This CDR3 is CASTKRTGDNEQFF. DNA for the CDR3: TGTGCCAGCACCAAAAGGACAGGGGACAATGAGCAGTTCTTC.

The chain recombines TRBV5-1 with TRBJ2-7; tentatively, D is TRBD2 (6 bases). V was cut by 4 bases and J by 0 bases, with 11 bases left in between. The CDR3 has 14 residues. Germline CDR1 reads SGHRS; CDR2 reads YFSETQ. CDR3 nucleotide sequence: TGCGCCAGCAGCCCCGGCGGGAACTCCTACGAGCAGTACTTC. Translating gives CASSPGGNSYEQYF. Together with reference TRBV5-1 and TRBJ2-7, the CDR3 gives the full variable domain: KAGVTQTPRYLIKTRGQQVTLSCSPISGHRSVSWYQQTPGQGLQFLFEYFSETQRNKGNFPGRFSGRQFSNSRSEMNVSTLELGDSALYLCASSPGGNSYEQYFGPGTRLTVT.

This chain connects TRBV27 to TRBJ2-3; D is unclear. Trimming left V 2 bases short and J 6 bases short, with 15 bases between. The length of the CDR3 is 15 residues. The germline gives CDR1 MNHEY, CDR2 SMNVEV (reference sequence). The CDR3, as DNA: TGTGCCAGCAGTTTAAAAGGTTCGGTGGTGGATACGCAGTATTTT. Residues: CASSLKGSVVDTQYF.

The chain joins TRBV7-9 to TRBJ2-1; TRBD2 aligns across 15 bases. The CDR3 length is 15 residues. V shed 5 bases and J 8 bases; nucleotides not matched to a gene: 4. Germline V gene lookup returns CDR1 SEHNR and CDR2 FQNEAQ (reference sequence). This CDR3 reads CASSRTSGRVDEQFF. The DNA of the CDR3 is TGTGCCAGCAGCCGGACTAGCGGGAGGGTTGATGAGCAGTTCTTC.

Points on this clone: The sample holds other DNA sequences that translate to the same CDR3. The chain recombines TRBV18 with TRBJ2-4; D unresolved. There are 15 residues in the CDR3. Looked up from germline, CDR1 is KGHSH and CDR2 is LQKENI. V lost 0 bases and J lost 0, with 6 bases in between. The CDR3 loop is CASSPPSLAKNIQYF. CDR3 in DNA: TGTGCCAGCTCACCACCTTCCCTAGCCAAAAACATTCAGTACTTC.

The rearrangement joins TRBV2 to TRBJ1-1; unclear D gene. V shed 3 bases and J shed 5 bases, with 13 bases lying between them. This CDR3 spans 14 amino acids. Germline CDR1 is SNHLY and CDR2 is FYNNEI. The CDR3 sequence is CASSDPTPGTEAFF. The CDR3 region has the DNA TGTGCCAGCAGTGACCCCACTCCGGGGACTGAAGCTTTCTTT.

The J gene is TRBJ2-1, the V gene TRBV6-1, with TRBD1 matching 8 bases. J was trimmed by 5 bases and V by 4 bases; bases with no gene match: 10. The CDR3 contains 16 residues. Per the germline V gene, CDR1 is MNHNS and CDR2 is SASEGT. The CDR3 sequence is CASSVFRQGMDNEQFF. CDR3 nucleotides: TGTGCCAGCAGTGTTTTTCGACAGGGGATGGACAATGAGCAGTTCTTC.

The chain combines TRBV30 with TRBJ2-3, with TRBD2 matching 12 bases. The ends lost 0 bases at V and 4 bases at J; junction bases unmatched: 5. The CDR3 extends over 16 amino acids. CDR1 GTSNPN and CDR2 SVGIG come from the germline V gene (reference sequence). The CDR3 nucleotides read TGTGCCTGGAGTGTACTAGCGGGAGGCCTCGCAGATACGCAGTATTTT. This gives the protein CAWSVLAGGLADTQYF.

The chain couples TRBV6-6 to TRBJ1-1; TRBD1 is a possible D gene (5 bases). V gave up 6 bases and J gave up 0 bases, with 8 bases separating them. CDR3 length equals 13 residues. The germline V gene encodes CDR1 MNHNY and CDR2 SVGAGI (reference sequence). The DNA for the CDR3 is TGTGCCAGCAGCCGGGGGTTGAACACTGAAGCTTTCTTT. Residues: CASSRGLNTEAFF.

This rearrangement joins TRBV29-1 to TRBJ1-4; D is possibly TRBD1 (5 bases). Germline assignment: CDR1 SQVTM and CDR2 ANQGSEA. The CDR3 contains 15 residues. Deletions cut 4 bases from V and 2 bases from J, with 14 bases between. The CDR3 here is CSVGPLGATNEKLFF. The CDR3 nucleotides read TGCAGCGTTGGCCCATTAGGGGCCACTAATGAAAAACTGTTTTTT.

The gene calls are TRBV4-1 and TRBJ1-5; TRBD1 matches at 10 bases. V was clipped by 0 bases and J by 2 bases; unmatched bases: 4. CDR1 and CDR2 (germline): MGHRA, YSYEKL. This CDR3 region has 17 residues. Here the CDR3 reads CASSQETGGWRNQPQHF. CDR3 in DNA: TGCGCCAGCAGCCAAGAGACAGGGGGCTGGCGCAATCAGCCCCAGCATTTT.

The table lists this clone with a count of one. CDR3 sequence: CASSIAGTGGYEQYF. DNA of the CDR3: TGTGCCAGTAGTATAGCTGGGACAGGGGGCTACGAGCAGTACTTC. This sequence joins TRBV19 and TRBJ2-7; 11 bases are a match to TRBD1. V was pared by 1 base and J by 3 bases, with 2 bases of the junction left unmatched. In germline, CDR1 is LNHDA, CDR2 SQIVND (reference sequence). There are 15 residues in the CDR3.

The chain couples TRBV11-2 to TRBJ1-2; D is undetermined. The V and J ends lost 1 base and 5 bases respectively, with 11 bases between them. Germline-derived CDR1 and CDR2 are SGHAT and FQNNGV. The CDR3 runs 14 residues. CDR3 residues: CASSLGRPEYGYTF. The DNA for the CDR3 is TGTGCCAGCAGCTTAGGTCGCCCTGAGTATGGCTACACCTTC. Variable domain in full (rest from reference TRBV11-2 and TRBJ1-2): EAGVAQSPRYKIIEKRQSVAFWCNPISGHATLYWYQQILGQGPKLLIQFQNNGVVDDSQLPKDRFSAERLKGVDSTLKIQPAKLEDSAVYLCASSLGRPEYGYTFGSGTRLTVV.

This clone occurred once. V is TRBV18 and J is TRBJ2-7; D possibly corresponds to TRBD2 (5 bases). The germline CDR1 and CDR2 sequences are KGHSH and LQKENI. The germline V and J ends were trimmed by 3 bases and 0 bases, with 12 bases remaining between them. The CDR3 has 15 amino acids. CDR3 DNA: TGTGCCAGCTCACCCAATCCGGGGAGCTCCTACGAGCAGTACGTC. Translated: CASSPNPGSSYEQYV.

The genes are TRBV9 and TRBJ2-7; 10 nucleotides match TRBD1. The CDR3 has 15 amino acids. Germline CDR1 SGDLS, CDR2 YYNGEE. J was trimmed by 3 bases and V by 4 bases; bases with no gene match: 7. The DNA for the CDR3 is TGTGCCAGCAGCCCACAGAGGACAGGGGGCTACGAGCAGTACTTC. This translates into CASSPQRTGGYEQYF.

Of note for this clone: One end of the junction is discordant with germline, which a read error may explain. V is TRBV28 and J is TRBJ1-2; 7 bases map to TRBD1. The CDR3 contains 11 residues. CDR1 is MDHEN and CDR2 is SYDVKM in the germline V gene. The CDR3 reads CASSLSRDRYF. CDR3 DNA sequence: TGTGCCAGCAGTTTATCCCGGGACAGATACTTC.

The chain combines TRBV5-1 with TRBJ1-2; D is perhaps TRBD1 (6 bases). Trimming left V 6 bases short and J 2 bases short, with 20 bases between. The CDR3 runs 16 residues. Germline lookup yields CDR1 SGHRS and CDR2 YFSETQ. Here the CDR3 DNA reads TGCGCCAGCACTGAGAGCGCGGGGGCTGTGAACTATGGCTACACCTTC. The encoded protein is CASTESAGAVNYGYTF.

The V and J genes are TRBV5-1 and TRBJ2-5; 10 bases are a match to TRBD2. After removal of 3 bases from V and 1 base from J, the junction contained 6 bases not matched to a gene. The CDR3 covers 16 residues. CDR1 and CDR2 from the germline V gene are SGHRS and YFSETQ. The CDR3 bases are TGCGCCAGCAGCTCCCTTGTAGCGGGGGGCCAAGAGACCCAGTACTTC. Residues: CASSSLVAGGQETQYF. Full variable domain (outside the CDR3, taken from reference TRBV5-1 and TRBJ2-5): KAGVTQTPRYLIKTRGQQVTLSCSPISGHRSVSWYQQTPGQGLQFLFEYFSETQRNKGNFPGRFSGRQFSNSRSEMNVSTLELGDSALYLCASSSLVAGGQETQYFGPGTRLLVL.

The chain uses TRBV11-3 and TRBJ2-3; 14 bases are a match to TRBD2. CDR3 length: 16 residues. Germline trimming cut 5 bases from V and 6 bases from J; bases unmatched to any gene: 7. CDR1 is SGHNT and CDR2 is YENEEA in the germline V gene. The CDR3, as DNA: TGTGCCAGCAGCCTGGGGACTAGCGGGAGAGGGGATACGCAGTATTTT. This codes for CASSLGTSGRGDTQYF.

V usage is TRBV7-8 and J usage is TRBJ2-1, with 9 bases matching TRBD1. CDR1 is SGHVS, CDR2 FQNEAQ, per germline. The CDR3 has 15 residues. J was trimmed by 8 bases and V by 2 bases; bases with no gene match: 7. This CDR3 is CASSLRSGQGYEQFF. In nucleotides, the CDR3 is TGTGCCAGCAGCTTACGATCGGGACAGGGCTATGAGCAGTTCTTC.

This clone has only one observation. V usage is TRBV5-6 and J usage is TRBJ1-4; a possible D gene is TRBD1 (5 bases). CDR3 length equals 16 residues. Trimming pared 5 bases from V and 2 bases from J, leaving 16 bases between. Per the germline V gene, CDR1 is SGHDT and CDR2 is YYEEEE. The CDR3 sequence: CASSLRGWVTNEKLFF. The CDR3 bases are TGTGCCAGCAGTCTGCGGGGGTGGGTCACTAATGAAAAACTGTTTTTT.

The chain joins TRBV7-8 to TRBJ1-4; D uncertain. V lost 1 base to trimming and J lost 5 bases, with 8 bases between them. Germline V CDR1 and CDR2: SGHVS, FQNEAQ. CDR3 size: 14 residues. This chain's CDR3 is CASSLERSNEKLFF. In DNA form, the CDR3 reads TGTGCCAGCAGCTTAGAAAGGTCAAATGAAAAACTGTTTTTT.

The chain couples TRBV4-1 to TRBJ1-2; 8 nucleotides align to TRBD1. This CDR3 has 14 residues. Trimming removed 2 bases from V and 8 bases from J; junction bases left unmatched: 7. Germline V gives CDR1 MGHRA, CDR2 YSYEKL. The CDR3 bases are TGCGCCAGCAGCCAACTGGGACAGGCTTTGGGCTACACCTTC. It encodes CASSQLGQALGYTF.

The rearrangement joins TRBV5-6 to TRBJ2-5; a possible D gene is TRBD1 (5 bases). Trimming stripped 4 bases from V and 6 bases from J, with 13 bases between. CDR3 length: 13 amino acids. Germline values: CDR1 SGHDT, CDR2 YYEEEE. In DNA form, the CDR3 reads TGTGCCAGCAGCCAAGGGGTTGATAAGACCCAGTACTTC. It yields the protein CASSQGVDKTQYF.